A selection of T cell receptor beta chains follows, all from one sample in a study of T cells in Graves' hyperthyroidism and ophthalmopathy. TCRdb re-called the multiplex PCR reads through MiXCR, storing one row per CDR3 protein. This sample has 350,000 to 400,000 distinct CDR3 sequences; around 14% occur once, and the top ten carry approximately 30%. The sample taken for sequencing was blood. Receptors originate from a woman in her twenties or thirties with Graves' hyperthyroidism. Each CDR3 is given with its conserved first and last residue. The D gene is left open where the match is weak. Expanded clones get a size class; other rows say once, few or many, or leave the size out.

J gene: TRBJ1-3
V gene: TRBV6-2/TRBV6-3
D gene: TRBD1
clone size: few
CDR3 protein: CASSSDRGTGNTIYF
CDR3 DNA: TGTGCCAGCAGTTCGGACAGGGGTACTGGAAACACCATATATTTT

J gene: TRBJ1-2
V gene: TRBV25-1
D gene: .
clone size: once
CDR3 protein: CASSAAGTLYGYTF
CDR3 DNA: TGTGCCAGCAGTGCCGCGGGAACCCTCTATGGCTACACCTTC

J gene: TRBJ2-7
V gene: TRBV9
D gene: .
clone size: .
CDR3 protein: CASGGEAGEQYF
CDR3 DNA: TGTGCCAGCGGGGGAGAGGCCGGGGAGCAGTACTTC

J gene: TRBJ1-5
V gene: TRBV4-1
D gene: .
clone size: .
CDR3 protein: CASSQGVQERNQPQHF
CDR3 DNA: TGCGCCAGCAGCCAAGGCGTTCAAGAGAGAAATCAGCCCCAGCATTTT

J gene: TRBJ2-3
V gene: TRBV7-8
D gene: .
clone size: many
CDR3 protein: CASSSGVGGAFFSTDTQYF
CDR3 DNA: TGTGCCAGCAGCTCTGGAGTGGGGGGCGCATTTTTCAGCACAGATACGCAGTATTTT

J gene: TRBJ2-1
V gene: TRBV11-3
D gene: .
clone size: .
CDR3 protein: CASSLDSVSYNEQFF
CDR3 DNA: TGTGCCAGCAGCTTAGACTCTGTCTCCTACAATGAGCAGTTCTTC

J gene: TRBJ1-4
V gene: TRBV19
D gene: TRBD1
clone size: .
CDR3 protein: CATSPTQGVRNEKLFF
CDR3 DNA: TGTGCCACCTCCCCAACTCAGGGGGTTCGGAATGAAAAACTGTTTTTT

J gene: TRBJ2-7
V gene: TRBV6-1
D gene: .
clone size: many
CDR3 protein: CASSNSPSGVAYEQYF
CDR3 DNA: TGTGCCAGCTCAAACTCTCCATCAGGGGTAGCCTACGAGCAGTACTTC

J gene: TRBJ2-7
V gene: TRBV28
D gene: .
clone size: many
CDR3 protein: CASSPQVGEQYF
CDR3 DNA: TGTGCCAGCAGTCCTCAGGTGGGCGAGCAGTACTTC

J gene: TRBJ1-4
V gene: TRBV9
D gene: TRBD1
clone size: few
CDR3 protein: CASSRNTGETGEKLFF
CDR3 DNA: TGTGCCAGCAGCCGAAACACAGGGGAGACAGGTGAAAAACTGTTTTTT

J gene: TRBJ2-1
V gene: TRBV30
D gene: TRBD2
clone size: many
CDR3 protein: CAWSLSGTSDEQFF
CDR3 DNA: TGTGCCTGGAGCTTATCCGGGACTAGTGATGAGCAGTTCTTC

J gene: TRBJ2-3
V gene: TRBV11-2
D gene: TRBD2
clone size: many
CDR3 protein: CASVGGGSGRDTQYF
CDR3 DNA: TGTGCCAGCGTCGGGGGGGGTAGCGGGAGGGATACGCAGTATTTT

J gene: TRBJ2-7
V gene: TRBV18
D gene: TRBD1
clone size: .
CDR3 protein: CASSPPDRAYEQYF
CDR3 DNA: TGTGCCAGCTCACCCCCCGACAGGGCCTACGAGCAGTACTTC

J gene: TRBJ2-7
V gene: TRBV10-3
D gene: .
clone size: .
CDR3 protein: CAISRQPGGYEQYF
CDR3 DNA: TGTGCCATCAGTCGACAGCCAGGCGGCTACGAGCAGTACTTC

J gene: TRBJ2-3
V gene: TRBV20-1
D gene: TRBD2
clone size: few
CDR3 protein: CSASSLAASTDTQYF
CDR3 DNA: TGCAGTGCTAGTAGCCTAGCGGCTAGCACAGATACGCAGTATTTT

J gene: TRBJ2-3
V gene: TRBV27
D gene: .
clone size: many
CDR3 protein: CASRRGGGTSVDTQYF
CDR3 DNA: TGTGCCAGCAGGAGAGGTGGCGGGACTTCCGTGGATACGCAGTATTTT

J gene: TRBJ2-7
V gene: TRBV12-3/TRBV12-4
D gene: TRBD2
clone size: many
CDR3 protein: CASSRSGRGPYEQYF
CDR3 DNA: TGTGCCAGCAGCCGTAGCGGGAGGGGGCCCTACGAGCAGTACTTC

J gene: TRBJ2-1
V gene: TRBV7-7
D gene: TRBD2
clone size: .
CDR3 protein: CASSLARTSYEQFF
CDR3 DNA: TGTGCTAGCAGCTTAGCGAGGACTAGCTATGAGCAGTTCTTC

J gene: TRBJ2-3
V gene: TRBV12-3/TRBV12-4
D gene: .
clone size: many
CDR3 protein: CASSLGSSTDTQYF
CDR3 DNA: TGTGCCAGCAGTTTAGGTTCCAGCACAGATACGCAGTATTTT

J gene: TRBJ1-1
V gene: TRBV3-1
D gene: .
clone size: many
CDR3 protein: CASKTGTVNTEAFF
CDR3 DNA: TGTGCCAGCAAAACCGGGACGGTAAACACTGAAGCTTTCTTT

J gene: TRBJ2-1
V gene: TRBV6-1
D gene: .
clone size: .
CDR3 protein: CASSEAVERLYNEQSF
CDR3 DNA: TGTGCCAGCAGTGAAGCGGTAGAGCGCCTCTACAATGAGCAGTCCTTC

J gene: TRBJ2-7
V gene: TRBV20-1
D gene: TRBD2
clone size: few
CDR3 protein: CSAGTSGSTYYERYF
CDR3 DNA: TGCAGTGCGGGGACTAGCGGGAGCACTTACTACGAGCGGTACTTC

J gene: TRBJ2-1
V gene: TRBV10-3
D gene: TRBD2
clone size: .
CDR3 protein: CAISEIAGGTYNEQFF
CDR3 DNA: TGTGCCATCAGTGAAATAGCGGGAGGAACCTACAATGAGCAGTTCTTC

J gene: TRBJ2-7
V gene: TRBV7-8
D gene: TRBD2
clone size: few
CDR3 protein: CASSPLSGRNGYEQYF
CDR3 DNA: TGTGCCAGCAGCCCCCTTAGCGGGAGGAATGGTTACGAGCAGTACTTC

J gene: TRBJ2-4
V gene: TRBV6-1
D gene: TRBD2
clone size: few
CDR3 protein: CASTNPRTSGKNIQYF
CDR3 DNA: TGTGCCAGCACTAACCCCCGGACTAGCGGGAAAAACATTCAGTACTTC

J gene: TRBJ2-7
V gene: TRBV20-1
D gene: TRBD2
clone size: many
CDR3 protein: CSAAPSGRNEQYF
CDR3 DNA: TGCAGTGCTGCCCCTAGCGGGAGAAACGAGCAGTACTTC

J gene: TRBJ2-2
V gene: TRBV6-1
D gene: TRBD2
clone size: .
CDR3 protein: CASRRTSGRDDELFF
CDR3 DNA: TGTGCCAGCCGTCGGACTAGCGGGAGGGATGATGAGCTGTTTTTT

J gene: TRBJ1-5
V gene: TRBV28
D gene: TRBD1
clone size: .
CDR3 protein: CASSDTGTDSNQPQHF
CDR3 DNA: TGTGCCAGCAGTGACACCGGGACAGATAGCAATCAGCCCCAGCATTTT

J gene: TRBJ1-2
V gene: TRBV12-3/TRBV12-4
D gene: TRBD1
clone size: many
CDR3 protein: CASSNTGQPYGYTF
CDR3 DNA: TGTGCCAGCAGTAACACGGGACAGCCCTATGGCTACACCTTC

J gene: TRBJ2-1
V gene: TRBV3-1
D gene: .
clone size: many
CDR3 protein: CASSQGPRGYYNEQFF
CDR3 DNA: TGTGCCAGCAGCCAAGGACCGAGGGGTTACTACAATGAGCAGTTCTTC

J gene: TRBJ2-1
V gene: TRBV2
D gene: TRBD1
clone size: .
CDR3 protein: CASRNTGTESNEQFF
CDR3 DNA: TGTGCCAGCAGGAATACCGGGACAGAGAGTAATGAGCAGTTCTTC

J gene: TRBJ1-1
V gene: TRBV28
D gene: .
clone size: many
CDR3 protein: CASSLGGAPGRAFF
CDR3 DNA: TGTGCCAGCAGTTTGGGTGGGGCACCCGGTAGAGCTTTCTTT

J gene: TRBJ2-1
V gene: TRBV6-5
D gene: .
clone size: .
CDR3 protein: CASSYDEGQLEQFF
CDR3 DNA: TGTGCCAGCAGTTACGACGAGGGCCAACTTGAGCAGTTCTTC

J gene: TRBJ2-1
V gene: TRBV2
D gene: TRBD1
clone size: many
CDR3 protein: CASKKRQGAYKSSYNEQFF
CDR3 DNA: TGTGCCAGCAAGAAGAGACAGGGGGCCTATAAGAGCTCCTACAATGAGCAGTTCTTC

J gene: TRBJ2-7
V gene: TRBV27
D gene: .
clone size: .
CDR3 protein: CASSADTLRSYEQYF
CDR3 DNA: TGTGCCAGCAGTGCGGACACGCTTAGGTCCTACGAGCAGTACTTC

J gene: TRBJ2-5
V gene: TRBV15
D gene: .
clone size: few
CDR3 protein: CATSRYGRAELETQYF
CDR3 DNA: TGTGCCACCAGCAGATACGGGAGAGCCGAATTGGAGACCCAGTACTTC

J gene: TRBJ1-1
V gene: TRBV6-1
D gene: .
clone size: few
CDR3 protein: CASSYAGLRNTEAFF
CDR3 DNA: TGTGCCAGCAGTTACGCGGGACTCAGGAACACTGAAGCTTTCTTT

J gene: TRBJ2-5
V gene: TRBV7-9
D gene: .
clone size: .
CDR3 protein: CASSPMAETQYF
CDR3 DNA: TGTGCCAGCAGCCCTATGGCGGAGACCCAGTACTTC

J gene: TRBJ2-4
V gene: TRBV7-2
D gene: .
clone size: once
CDR3 protein: CASSTVPRDIGKNIQYF
CDR3 DNA: TGTGCCAGTAGTACAGTGCCCCGGGACATAGGCAAAAACATTCAGTACTTC

J gene: TRBJ1-5
V gene: TRBV27
D gene: TRBD1
clone size: many
CDR3 protein: CASSLGTGGADSNQPQHF
CDR3 DNA: TGTGCCAGCAGTTTAGGGACAGGGGGCGCAGATAGCAATCAGCCCCAGCATTTT

J gene: TRBJ2-7
V gene: TRBV30
D gene: .
clone size: many
CDR3 protein: CAWGTLSYEQYF
CDR3 DNA: TGTGCCTGGGGGACACTCTCCTACGAGCAGTACTTC

J gene: TRBJ1-1
V gene: TRBV5-6
D gene: .
clone size: .
CDR3 protein: CASSLGSGMNTEAFF
CDR3 DNA: TGTGCCAGCAGCTTGGGGTCAGGGATGAACACTGAAGCTTTCTTT

J gene: TRBJ1-3
V gene: TRBV9
D gene: .
clone size: .
CDR3 protein: CASSIQHHTIYF
CDR3 DNA: TGTGCCAGCAGCATTCAACACCACACCATATATTTT

J gene: TRBJ1-4
V gene: TRBV3-1
D gene: TRBD1
clone size: few
CDR3 protein: CASSQTDRGWEKLFF
CDR3 DNA: TGTGCCAGCAGCCAAACGGACAGGGGTTGGGAAAAACTGTTTTTT

J gene: TRBJ1-5
V gene: TRBV29-1
D gene: .
clone size: .
CDR3 protein: CSVKWGRNQPQHF
CDR3 DNA: TGCAGCGTTAAATGGGGACGTAATCAGCCCCAGCATTTT

J gene: TRBJ1-1
V gene: TRBV3-1
D gene: TRBD1
clone size: .
CDR3 protein: CASSQGSGGTEAFF
CDR3 DNA: TGTGCCAGCAGCCAAGGGTCAGGGGGCACTGAAGCTTTCTTT

J gene: TRBJ2-7
V gene: TRBV20-1
D gene: TRBD1
clone size: many
CDR3 protein: CSAETGEVYEQYF
CDR3 DNA: TGCAGTGCCGAGACAGGGGAAGTCTACGAGCAGTACTTC

J gene: TRBJ2-7
V gene: TRBV4-1
D gene: .
clone size: few
CDR3 protein: CASSQGSSALLSYEQYF
CDR3 DNA: TGCGCCAGCAGCCAAGGGTCTAGCGCTTTACTCTCCTACGAGCAGTACTTC

J gene: TRBJ2-7
V gene: TRBV20-1
D gene: TRBD1
clone size: .
CDR3 protein: CSARDRDRIYEQYF
CDR3 DNA: TGCAGTGCTAGAGATAGGGACAGGATCTACGAGCAGTACTTC

J gene: TRBJ2-4
V gene: TRBV28
D gene: .
clone size: many
CDR3 protein: CASNWRAAKNIQYF
CDR3 DNA: TGTGCCAGCAACTGGAGGGCGGCCAAAAACATTCAGTACTTC

J gene: TRBJ2-3
V gene: TRBV9
D gene: TRBD2
clone size: many
CDR3 protein: CASSLSGRGPDTQYF
CDR3 DNA: TGTGCCAGCAGCCTCAGCGGGAGGGGACCAGATACGCAGTATTTT

J gene: TRBJ2-7
V gene: TRBV28
D gene: .
clone size: many
CDR3 protein: CASRTGPTYEQYF
CDR3 DNA: TGTGCCAGCAGGACCGGGCCTACCTACGAGCAGTACTTC

J gene: TRBJ2-1
V gene: TRBV11-2
D gene: TRBD2
clone size: .
CDR3 protein: CASSSGMILAGLPSNNEQFF
CDR3 DNA: TGTGCCAGCAGCTCGGGGATGATACTAGCGGGCCTACCATCCAACAATGAGCAGTTCTTC

J gene: TRBJ2-1
V gene: TRBV7-2
D gene: .
clone size: .
CDR3 protein: CASRAGTKGANEQFF
CDR3 DNA: TGTGCCAGCAGGGCCGGGACCAAAGGAGCCAATGAGCAGTTCTTC

J gene: TRBJ2-2
V gene: TRBV5-4
D gene: TRBD1
clone size: .
CDR3 protein: CASSMTGTRANTGELFF
CDR3 DNA: TGTGCCAGCAGCATGACAGGGACCCGAGCGAACACCGGGGAGCTGTTTTTT

J gene: TRBJ1-1
V gene: TRBV30
D gene: .
clone size: many
CDR3 protein: CAWSDRTSNTEAFF
CDR3 DNA: TGTGCCTGGAGTGACCGGACGTCAAACACTGAAGCTTTCTTT

J gene: TRBJ1-1
V gene: TRBV5-1
D gene: .
clone size: few
CDR3 protein: CASSVQGGSTEAFF
CDR3 DNA: TGCGCCAGCAGCGTACAGGGTGGGAGCACTGAAGCTTTCTTT